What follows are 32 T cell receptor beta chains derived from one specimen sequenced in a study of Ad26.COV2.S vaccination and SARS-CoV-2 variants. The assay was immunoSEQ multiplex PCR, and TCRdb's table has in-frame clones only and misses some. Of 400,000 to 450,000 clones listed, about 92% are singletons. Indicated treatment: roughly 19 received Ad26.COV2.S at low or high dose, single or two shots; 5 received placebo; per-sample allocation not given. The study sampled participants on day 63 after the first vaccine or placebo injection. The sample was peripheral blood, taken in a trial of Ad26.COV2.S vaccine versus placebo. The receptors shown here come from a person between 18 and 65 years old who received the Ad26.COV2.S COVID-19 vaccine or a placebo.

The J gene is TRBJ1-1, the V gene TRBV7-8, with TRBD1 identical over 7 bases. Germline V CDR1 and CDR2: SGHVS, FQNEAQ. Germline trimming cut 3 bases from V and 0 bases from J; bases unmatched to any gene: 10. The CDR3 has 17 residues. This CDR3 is CASSLTGRTVMNTEAFF. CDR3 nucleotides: TGTGCCAGCAGCTTGACAGGGCGAACAGTAATGAACACTGAAGCTTTCTTT.

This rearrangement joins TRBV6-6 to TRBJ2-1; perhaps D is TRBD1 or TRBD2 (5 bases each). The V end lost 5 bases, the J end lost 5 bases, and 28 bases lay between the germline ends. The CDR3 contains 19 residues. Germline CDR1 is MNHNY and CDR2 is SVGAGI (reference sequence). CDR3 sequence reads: CASSPVGTTSAIIDNEQFF. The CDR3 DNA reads TGTGCCAGCAGTCCTGTGGGGACGACATCGGCCATAATCGACAATGAGCAGTTCTTC.

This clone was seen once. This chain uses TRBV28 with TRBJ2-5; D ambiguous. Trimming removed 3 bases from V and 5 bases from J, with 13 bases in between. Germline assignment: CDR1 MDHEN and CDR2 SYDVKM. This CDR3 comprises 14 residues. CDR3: CASSLGRVVETQYF. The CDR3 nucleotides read TGTGCCAGCAGTTTGGGTAGGGTTGTTGAGACCCAGTACTTC. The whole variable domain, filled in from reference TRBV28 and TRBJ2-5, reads DVKVTQSSRYLVKRTGEKVFLECVQDMDHENMFWYRQDPGLGLRLIYFSYDVKMKEKGDIPEGYSVSREKKERFSLILESASTNQTSMYLCASSLGRVVETQYFGPGTRLLVL.

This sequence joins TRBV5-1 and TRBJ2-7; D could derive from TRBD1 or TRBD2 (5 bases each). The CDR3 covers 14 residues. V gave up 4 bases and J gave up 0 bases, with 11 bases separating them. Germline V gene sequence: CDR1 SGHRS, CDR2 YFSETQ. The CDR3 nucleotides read TGCGCCAGCAGCGTGGGACGGTACTCCTACGAGCAGTACTTC. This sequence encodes CASSVGRYSYEQYF.

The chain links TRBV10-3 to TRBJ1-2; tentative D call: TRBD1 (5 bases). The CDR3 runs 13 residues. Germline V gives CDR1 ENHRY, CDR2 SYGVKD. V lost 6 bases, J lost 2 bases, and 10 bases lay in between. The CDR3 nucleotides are TGTGCCATCAGACCGGACACGAACTATGGCTACACCTTC. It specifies CAIRPDTNYGYTF.

The CDR3 sequence: CASSRKTGLTSSGANVLTF. CDR3 sequence (DNA): TGTGCCAGCAGCAGAAAAACAGGACTCACTAGCTCTGGGGCCAACGTCCTGACTTTC. This chain joins TRBV27 and TRBJ2-6; D is perhaps TRBD1 or TRBD2 (5 bases each). The length of the CDR3 is 19 residues. V was trimmed by 6 bases and J by 0 bases, leaving 21 bases between them. Germline-derived CDR1 and CDR2 are MNHEY and SMNVEV (reference sequence).

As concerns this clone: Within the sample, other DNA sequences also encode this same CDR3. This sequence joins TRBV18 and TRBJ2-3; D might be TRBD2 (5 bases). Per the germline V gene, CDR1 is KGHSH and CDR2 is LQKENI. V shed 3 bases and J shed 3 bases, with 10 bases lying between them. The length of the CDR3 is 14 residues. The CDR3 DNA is TGTGCCAGCTCACCCCCTACTAGGACAGATACGCAGTATTTT. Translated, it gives CASSPPTRTDTQYF.

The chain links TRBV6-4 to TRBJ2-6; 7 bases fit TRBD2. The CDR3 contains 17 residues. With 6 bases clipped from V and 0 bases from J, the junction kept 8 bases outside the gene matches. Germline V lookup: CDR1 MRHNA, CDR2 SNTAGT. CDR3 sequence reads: CASSLSGLDSGANVLTF. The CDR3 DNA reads TGTGCCAGCAGCCTTAGCGGGTTGGACTCTGGGGCCAACGTCCTGACTTTC.

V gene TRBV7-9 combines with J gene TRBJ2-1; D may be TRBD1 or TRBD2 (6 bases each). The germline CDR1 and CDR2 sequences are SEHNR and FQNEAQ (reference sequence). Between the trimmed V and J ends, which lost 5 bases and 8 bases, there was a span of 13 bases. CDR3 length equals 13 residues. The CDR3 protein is CASSPRRGHEQFF. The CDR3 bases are TGTGCCAGCAGCCCCAGACGGGGGCATGAGCAGTTCTTC.

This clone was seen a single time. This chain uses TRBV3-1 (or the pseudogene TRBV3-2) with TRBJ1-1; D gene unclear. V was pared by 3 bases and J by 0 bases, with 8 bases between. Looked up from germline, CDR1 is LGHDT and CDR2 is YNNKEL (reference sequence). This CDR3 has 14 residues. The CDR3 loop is CASSQAMVNTEAFF. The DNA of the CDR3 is TGTGCCAGCAGCCAGGCCATGGTGAACACTGAAGCTTTCTTT.

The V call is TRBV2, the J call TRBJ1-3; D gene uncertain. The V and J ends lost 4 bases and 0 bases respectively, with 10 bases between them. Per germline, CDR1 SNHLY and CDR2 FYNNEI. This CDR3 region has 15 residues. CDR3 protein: CASSGTVSSGNTIYF. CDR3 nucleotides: TGTGCCAGCAGTGGGACCGTTAGCTCTGGAAACACCATATATTTT.

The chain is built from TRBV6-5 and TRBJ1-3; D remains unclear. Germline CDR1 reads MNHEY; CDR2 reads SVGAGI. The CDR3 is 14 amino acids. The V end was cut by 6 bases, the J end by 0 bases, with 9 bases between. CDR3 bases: TGTGCCAGCAGGGCCCGGAACTCTGGAAACACCATATATTTT. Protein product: CASRARNSGNTIYF.

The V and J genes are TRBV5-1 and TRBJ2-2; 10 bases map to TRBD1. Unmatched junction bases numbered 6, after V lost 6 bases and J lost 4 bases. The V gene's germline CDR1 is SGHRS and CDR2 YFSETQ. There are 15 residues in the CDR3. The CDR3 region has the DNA TGCGCCAGCAAAGACAGGGGGCTAACCACCGGGGAGCTGTTTTTT. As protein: CASKDRGLTTGELFF.

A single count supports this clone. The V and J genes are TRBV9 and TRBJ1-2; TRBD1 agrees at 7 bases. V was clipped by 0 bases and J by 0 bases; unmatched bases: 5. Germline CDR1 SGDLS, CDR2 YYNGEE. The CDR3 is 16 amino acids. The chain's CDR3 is CASSVDRQGTNYGYTF. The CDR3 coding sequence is TGTGCCAGCAGCGTAGACCGACAGGGAACTAACTATGGCTACACCTTC.

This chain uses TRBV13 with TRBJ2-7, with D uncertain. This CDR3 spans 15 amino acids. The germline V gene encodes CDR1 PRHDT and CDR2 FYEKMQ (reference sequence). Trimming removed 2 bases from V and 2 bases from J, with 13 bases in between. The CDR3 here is CASSLLGQAAYEQYF. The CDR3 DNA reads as TGTGCCAGCAGCTTATTAGGCCAGGCTGCCTACGAGCAGTACTTC.

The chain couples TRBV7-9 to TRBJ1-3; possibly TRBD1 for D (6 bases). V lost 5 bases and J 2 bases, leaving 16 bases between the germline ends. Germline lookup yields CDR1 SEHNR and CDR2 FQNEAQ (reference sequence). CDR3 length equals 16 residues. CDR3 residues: CASSRTMGAAGNTIYF. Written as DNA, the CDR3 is TGTGCCAGCAGCCGTACAATGGGGGCAGCTGGAAACACCATATATTTT. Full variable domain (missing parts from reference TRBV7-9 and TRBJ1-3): DTGVSQNPRHKITKRGQNVTFRCDPISEHNRLYWYRQTLGQGPEFLTYFQNEAQLEKSRLLSDRFSAERPKGSFSTLEIQRTEQGDSAMYLCASSRTMGAAGNTIYFGEGSWLTVV.

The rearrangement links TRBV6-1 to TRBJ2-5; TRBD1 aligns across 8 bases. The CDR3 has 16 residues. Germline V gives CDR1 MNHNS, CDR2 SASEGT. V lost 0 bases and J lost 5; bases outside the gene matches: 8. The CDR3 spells CASSEAAGGFGETQYF. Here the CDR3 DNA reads TGTGCCAGCAGTGAAGCGGCAGGGGGCTTCGGGGAGACCCAGTACTTC.

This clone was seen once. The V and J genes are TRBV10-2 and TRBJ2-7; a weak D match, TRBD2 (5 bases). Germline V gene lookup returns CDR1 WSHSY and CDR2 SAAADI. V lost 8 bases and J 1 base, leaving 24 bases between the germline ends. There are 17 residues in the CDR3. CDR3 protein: CASSTLGWERESYEQYF. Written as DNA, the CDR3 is TGCGCCAGCTCCACCCTTGGCTGGGAACGGGAATCCTACGAGCAGTACTTC.

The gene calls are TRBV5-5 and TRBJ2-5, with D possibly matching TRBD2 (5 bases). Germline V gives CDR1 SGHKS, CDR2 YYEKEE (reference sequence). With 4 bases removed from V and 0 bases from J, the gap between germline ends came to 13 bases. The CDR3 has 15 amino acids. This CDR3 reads CASSPNLAYQETQYF. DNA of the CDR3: TGTGCCAGCAGCCCCAACTTAGCGTACCAAGAGACCCAGTACTTC.

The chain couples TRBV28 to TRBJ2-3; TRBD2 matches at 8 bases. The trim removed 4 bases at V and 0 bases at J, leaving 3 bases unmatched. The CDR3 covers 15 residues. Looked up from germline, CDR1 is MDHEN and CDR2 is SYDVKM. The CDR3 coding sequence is TGTGCCAGCAGTTCGGGGGGGCCTAGCACAGATACGCAGTATTTT. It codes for CASSSGGPSTDTQYF.

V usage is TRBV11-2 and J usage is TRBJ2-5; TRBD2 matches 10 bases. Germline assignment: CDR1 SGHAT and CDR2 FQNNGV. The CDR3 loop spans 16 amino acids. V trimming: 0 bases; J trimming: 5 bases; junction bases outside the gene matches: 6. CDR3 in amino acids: CASSLDRLAGVETQYF. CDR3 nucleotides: TGTGCCAGCAGCTTAGATCGGCTAGCGGGAGTGGAGACCCAGTACTTC.

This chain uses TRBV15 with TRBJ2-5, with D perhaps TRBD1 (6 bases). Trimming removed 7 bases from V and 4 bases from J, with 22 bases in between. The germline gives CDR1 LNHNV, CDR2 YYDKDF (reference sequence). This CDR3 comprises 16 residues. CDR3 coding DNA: TGTGCCACCATTTTGGGAAGTAACAGGGCCAGAGAGACCCAGTACTTC. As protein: CATILGSNRARETQYF.

The CDR3 reads CASSFTFSPGQGMDTEAFF. The DNA for the CDR3 is TGTGCCAGCAGTTTCACCTTTTCTCCGGGACAGGGGATGGACACTGAAGCTTTCTTT. V and J are TRBV4-2 and TRBJ1-1, with TRBD1 identical over 10 bases. The germline V gene encodes CDR1 LGHNA and CDR2 YNFKEQ. The CDR3 covers 19 residues. V lost 6 bases, J lost 3 bases, and 19 bases stayed unmatched.

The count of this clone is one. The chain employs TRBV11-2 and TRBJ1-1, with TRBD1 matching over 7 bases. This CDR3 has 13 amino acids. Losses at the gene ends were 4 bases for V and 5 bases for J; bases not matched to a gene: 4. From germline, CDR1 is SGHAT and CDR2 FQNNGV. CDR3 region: CASSSQGPTEAFF. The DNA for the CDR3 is TGTGCCAGCAGCTCACAGGGGCCGACTGAAGCTTTCTTT.

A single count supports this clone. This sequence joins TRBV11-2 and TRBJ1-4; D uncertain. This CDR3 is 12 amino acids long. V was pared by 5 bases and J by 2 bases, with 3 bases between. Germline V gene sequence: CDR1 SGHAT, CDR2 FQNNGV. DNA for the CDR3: TGTGCCAGCAGCCTCACTAATGAAAAACTGTTTTTT. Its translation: CASSLTNEKLFF.

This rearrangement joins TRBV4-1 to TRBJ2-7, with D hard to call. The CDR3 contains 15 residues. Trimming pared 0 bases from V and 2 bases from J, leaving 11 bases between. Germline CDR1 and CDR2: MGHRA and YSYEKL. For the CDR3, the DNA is TGCGCCAGCAGCCAAGACCGTCCCACAACCTACGAGCAGTACTTC. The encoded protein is CASSQDRPTTYEQYF.

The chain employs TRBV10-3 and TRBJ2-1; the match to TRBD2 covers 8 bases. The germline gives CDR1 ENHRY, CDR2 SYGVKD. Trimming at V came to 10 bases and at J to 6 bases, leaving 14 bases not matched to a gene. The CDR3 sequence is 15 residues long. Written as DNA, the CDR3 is TGTGCCACCCAGGGCAGCGGGAGCCGCTCCAATGAGCAGTTCTTC. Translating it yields CATQGSGSRSNEQFF.

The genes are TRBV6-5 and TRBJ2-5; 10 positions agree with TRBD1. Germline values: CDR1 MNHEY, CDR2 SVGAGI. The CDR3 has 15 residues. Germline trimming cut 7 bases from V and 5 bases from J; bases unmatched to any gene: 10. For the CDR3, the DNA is TGTGCCAGCACCCCGGGACAGGGGCCTCAGGAGACCCAGTACTTC. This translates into CASTPGQGPQETQYF.

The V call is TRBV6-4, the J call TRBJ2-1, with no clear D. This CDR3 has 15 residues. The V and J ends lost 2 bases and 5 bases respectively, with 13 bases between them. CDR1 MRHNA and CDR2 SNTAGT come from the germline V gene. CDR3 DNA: TGTGCCAGCAGTGACGGACGCGGCGGAAACAATGAGCAGTTCTTC. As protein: CASSDGRGGNNEQFF.

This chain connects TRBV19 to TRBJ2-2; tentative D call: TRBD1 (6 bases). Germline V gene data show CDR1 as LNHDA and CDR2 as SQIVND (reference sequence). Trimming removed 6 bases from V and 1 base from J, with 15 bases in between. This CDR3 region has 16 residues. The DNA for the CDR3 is TGTGCCAGTAGGATCCTTGGACAGATGAACACCGGGGAGCTGTTTTTT. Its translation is CASRILGQMNTGELFF.

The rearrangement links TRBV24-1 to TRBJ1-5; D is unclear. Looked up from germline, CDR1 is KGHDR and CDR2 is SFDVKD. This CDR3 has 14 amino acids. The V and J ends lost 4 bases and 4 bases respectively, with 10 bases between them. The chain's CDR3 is CATSESGRNQPQHF. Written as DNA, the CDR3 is TGTGCCACCAGTGAGTCTGGGAGAAATCAGCCCCAGCATTTT.

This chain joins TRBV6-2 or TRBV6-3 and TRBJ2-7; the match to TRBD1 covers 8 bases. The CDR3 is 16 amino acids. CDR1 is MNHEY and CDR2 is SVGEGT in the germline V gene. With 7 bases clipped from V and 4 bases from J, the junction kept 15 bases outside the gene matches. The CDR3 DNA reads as TGTGCCAGCAACCCTACTCGGAGACAGGGGAAGTACGAGCAGTACTTC. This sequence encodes CASNPTRRQGKYEQYF.